This T cell receptor beta chain was captured by sequencing in a study of T cells in Graves' hyperthyroidism and ophthalmopathy. V gave up 4 bases and J gave up 15 bases; unmatched junction bases: 12. The CDR3 consists of 13 residues. Germline CDR1 reads SGHNT; CDR2 reads YYREEE (reference sequence). TCR beta CDR3 regions were amplified from RNA transcripts. Initially, a first-round RT-PCR of the TCR CDR3 employed the HTBI primer set. TCRdb reprocessed the multiplex PCR reads with MiXCR, giving one entry per CDR3 protein. The table shows 450,000 to 600,000 distinct CDR3 sequences, with just under 20% occurring only once. Pregnant or lactating patients were excluded, as were those with uncontrolled infection or other autoimmune disease. Findings and limits, study-wide: Ophthalmopathy could be told apart from stable hyperthyroidism with a 13 V-J model. Most thyroid clonotypes expanded above 0.001 appeared in blood too.

As regards this clonotype: Antigen: not known.

Specimen: blood. This rearrangement joins TRBV5-4 to TRBJ2-1; 8 bases line up with TRBD2. The sequence came from a man in his forties with Graves' ophthalmopathy. This chain's CDR3 is CASSPPGGDNPFF. CDR3 in DNA: TGTGCCAGCAGCCCCCCGGGGGGGGACAATCCGTTCTTC.